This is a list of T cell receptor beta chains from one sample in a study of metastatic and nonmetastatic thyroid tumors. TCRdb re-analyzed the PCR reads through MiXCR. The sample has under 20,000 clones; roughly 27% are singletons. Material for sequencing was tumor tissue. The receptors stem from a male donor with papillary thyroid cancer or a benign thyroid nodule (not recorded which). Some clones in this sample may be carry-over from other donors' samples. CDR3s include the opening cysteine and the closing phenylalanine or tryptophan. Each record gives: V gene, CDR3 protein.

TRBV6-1	CASSRSGNTYNEQFF
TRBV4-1	CASSHPDRGHDYGYTF
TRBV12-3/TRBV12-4	CASSFWPLWLRNGTDTQYF
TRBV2	CASSEDRGNQPQHF
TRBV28	CASRTGASGYTF
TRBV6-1	CASSGDRAPTEAFF
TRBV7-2	CASSLAAPGQGAYEQYF
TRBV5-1	CASSLGGTASYEQYF
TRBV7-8	CASTLWPGHDEQYF
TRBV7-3	CASSSKVTLELFF
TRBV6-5	CASSYFFGTGGSQAFF
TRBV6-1	CASSEGGRVTGELFF
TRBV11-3	CASSLEQGAYEQYF
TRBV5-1	CASSLSEGRTDTQYF
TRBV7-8	CASSPLAGGSFGELFF
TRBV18	CASSQGTAYTEAFF
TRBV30	CAWRKGLFSGNTIYF
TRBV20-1	CSARDSVGGDGETQYF
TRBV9	CASSVGLAGAYEQYF
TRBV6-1	CAISGNPYEQYF
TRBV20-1	CSAREERGAGNEEFF
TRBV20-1	CSASLGTTYNEQFF
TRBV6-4	CASSDSGASREQFF
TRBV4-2	CASSTRRQSYTDTQYF
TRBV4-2	CASSQGRVYEQYF
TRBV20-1	CSARDQDGGYTF
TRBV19	CASSFGGSYNEQFF
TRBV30	CAWSVEARANYGYTF
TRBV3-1	CASRQGVTEAFF
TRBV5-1	CATTTGSTSYNEQFF
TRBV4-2	CASSQVHILMNTEAFF
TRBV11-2	CASSLDLQGILGSIDTQYF
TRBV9	CASSPPGQMYLSGYTF
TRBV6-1	CASSEIYEQYF
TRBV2	CASLELQGQETQYF
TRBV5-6	CASRLESKGRIYGYTF
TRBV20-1	CSARDPRGGTEAFF
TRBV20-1	CSALSGSDTYNEQFF
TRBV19	CASRGQGANQPQHF
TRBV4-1	CSSSPNVRQNTEAFF
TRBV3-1	CASSRDRTLNTIYF
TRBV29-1	CSVEADNEQFF
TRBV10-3	CAISEDRGQEQFF
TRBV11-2	CASSLLALNTGELFF